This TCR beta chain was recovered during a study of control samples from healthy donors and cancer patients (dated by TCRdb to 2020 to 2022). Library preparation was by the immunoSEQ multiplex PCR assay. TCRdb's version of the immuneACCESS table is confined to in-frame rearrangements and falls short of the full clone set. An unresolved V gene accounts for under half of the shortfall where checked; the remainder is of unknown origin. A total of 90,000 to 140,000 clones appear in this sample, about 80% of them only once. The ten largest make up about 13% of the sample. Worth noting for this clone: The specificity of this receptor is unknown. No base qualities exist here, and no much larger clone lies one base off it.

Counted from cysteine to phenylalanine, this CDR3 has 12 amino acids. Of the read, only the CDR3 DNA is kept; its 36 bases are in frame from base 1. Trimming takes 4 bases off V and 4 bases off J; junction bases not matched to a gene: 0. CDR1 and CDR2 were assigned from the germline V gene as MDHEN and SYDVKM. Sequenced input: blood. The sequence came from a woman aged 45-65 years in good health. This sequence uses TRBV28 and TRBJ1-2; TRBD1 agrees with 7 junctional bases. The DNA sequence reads TGTGCCAGCAGTTCAGGGGGCTATGGCTACACCTTC. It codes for CASSSGGYGYTF.